Below are 18 T cell receptor beta chains sequenced from a single sample in a study of OX40 agonist ivuxolimab in advanced cancers. The method was immunoSEQ multiplex PCR; TCRdb's version includes in-frame clones alone and lacks a portion of them. The table has 50,000 or so clones, approximately 90% seen once. The specimen comprised CD4+ or CD8+ T cells sorted from blood, sampled in a trial of the OX40 agonist ivuxolimab. The receptors were gathered from an adult with an advanced solid tumor such as melanoma, head and neck, liver or kidney cancer.

The chain joins TRBV2 to TRBJ2-1; D may be TRBD2 (5 bases). The ends were cut back, 10 bases at V and 15 bases at J, with 13 bases in the middle. The CDR3 loop spans 9 amino acids. The V gene's germline CDR1 is SNHLY and CDR2 FYNNEI. The CDR3 bases are TGTGCCACAACTAGTGGAGTGTTCTTC. Its translation: CATTSGVFF.

The rearrangement links TRBV6-1 to TRBJ2-5; 10 bases are a match to TRBD2. The tail of the sequence fits TRBJ2-7 better, so the J call may be wrong. Germline-derived CDR1 and CDR2 are MNHNS and SASEGT. This CDR3 has 14 residues. This CDR3 is CASRLLAGLYEQYF. The CDR3 nucleotides are TGTGCCAGCAGGCTACTAGCGGGACTCTACGAGCAGTACTTC.

V is TRBV15 and J is TRBJ1-5, with a tentative D call TRBD1 (5 bases). This CDR3 region has 14 residues. Germline-derived CDR1 and CDR2 are LNHNV and YYDKDF (reference sequence). Trimming left V 3 bases short and J 3 bases short, with 9 bases between. The CDR3 region is CATSSTGINQPQHF. In DNA, the CDR3 is TGTGCCACCAGCAGCACAGGAATCAATCAGCCCCAGCATTTT.

The chain links TRBV15 to TRBJ1-5, with D uncertain. The V end was cut by 0 bases, the J end by 0 bases, with 12 bases between. This CDR3 spans 17 amino acids. Germline CDR1 is LNHNV and CDR2 is YYDKDF (reference sequence). The CDR3, as DNA: TGTGCCACCAGCAGAGATACGGGAGTCTATAGCAATCAGCCCCAGCATTTT. Its protein is CATSRDTGVYSNQPQHF.

The rearrangement links TRBV7-9 to TRBJ2-1; D is ambiguous. This CDR3 is 16 amino acids long. The ends were cut back, 1 base at V and 0 bases at J, with 10 bases in the middle. The germline gives CDR1 SEHNR, CDR2 FQNEAQ (reference sequence). The CDR3 reads CASSLGPLSSYNEQFF. In DNA form, the CDR3 reads TGTGCCAGCAGCTTAGGTCCGCTTAGCTCCTACAATGAGCAGTTCTTC.

The J gene is TRBJ2-7, the V gene TRBV27; TRBD2 matches 12 bases. The CDR3 sequence is 14 residues long. From germline, CDR1 is MNHEY and CDR2 SMNVEV (reference sequence). V was clipped by 5 bases and J by 9 bases; unmatched bases: 8. The chain's CDR3 is CASSAGTSGQGQYF. DNA for the CDR3: TGTGCCAGCAGTGCCGGGACTAGCGGGCAGGGGCAGTACTTC.

This clone is judged medium-sized. The chain employs TRBV7-3 and TRBJ1-3; maybe TRBD1 (5 bases). Germline CDR1 reads SGHTA; CDR2 reads FQGTGA. The CDR3 is 13 residues long. Between the trimmed V and J ends, which lost 5 bases and 8 bases, there was a span of 13 bases. CDR3 in amino acids: CASSGGPQDTIYF. In DNA form, the CDR3 reads TGTGCCAGCAGCGGAGGCCCACAGGACACCATATATTTT.

The chain employs TRBV19 and TRBJ2-5, with D possibly being TRBD2 (6 bases). CDR1 LNHDA and CDR2 SQIVND come from the germline V gene (reference sequence). V lost 4 bases, J lost 4 bases, and 16 bases lay in between. The CDR3 consists of 15 residues. CDR3: CASSTGPGGLETQYF. In nucleotides, the CDR3 is TGTGCCAGTAGTACCGGGCCCGGGGGATTAGAGACCCAGTACTTC. The variable domain in full, completed from reference TRBV19 and TRBJ2-5, reads DGGITQSPKYLFRKEGQNVTLSCEQNLNHDAMYWYRQDPGQGLRLIYYSQIVNDFQKGDIAEGYSVSREKKESFPLTVTSAQKNPTAFYLCASSTGPGGLETQYFGPGTRLLVL.

The genes are TRBV6-5 and TRBJ2-1, with a weak D call TRBD2 (6 bases). Germline lookup yields CDR1 MNHEY and CDR2 SVGAGI. V shed 5 bases and J shed 4 bases, with 9 bases lying between them. CDR3 length: 13 amino acids. The CDR3 DNA reads as TGTGCCAGCAGTGCTAGCGATTACAATGAGCAGTTCTTC. Protein: CASSASDYNEQFF.

V and J are TRBV6-4 and TRBJ2-1; unclear D gene. CDR1 and CDR2 from the germline V gene are MRHNA and SNTAGT. Trimming removed 2 bases at V and 7 bases at J, with 6 bases between. CDR3 length: 12 residues. The CDR3 protein is CASSDVGNEQFF. In DNA form, the CDR3 reads TGTGCCAGCAGTGACGTTGGAAATGAGCAGTTCTTC.

The V call is TRBV2, the J call TRBJ2-3; D is unresolved. The V and J ends lost 1 base and 6 bases respectively, with 17 bases between them. The V gene's germline CDR1 is SNHLY and CDR2 FYNNEI. The CDR3 runs 16 residues. This CDR3 is CASSEGTQLSSDTQYF. In nucleotides, the CDR3 is TGTGCCAGCAGTGAAGGGACCCAACTATCCAGTGATACGCAGTATTTT.

This clone has just a few counts. This sequence joins TRBV5-6 and TRBJ2-7, with TRBD2 matching over 11 bases. Trimming took 3 bases from V and 5 from J; bases not matched to a gene: 7. This CDR3 contains 15 residues. Germline V lookup: CDR1 SGHDT, CDR2 YYEEEE. The DNA of the CDR3 is TGTGCCAGCAGCTCCTCTAGCGGGGGGTTAAACGAGCAGTACTTC. Protein sequence: CASSSSSGGLNEQYF.

This chain connects TRBV4-1 to TRBJ2-7, with D unclear. The CDR3 totals 17 residues. V was pared by 4 bases and J by 0 bases, with 19 bases between. CDR1 MGHRA and CDR2 YSYEKL come from the germline V gene. As DNA, the CDR3 is TGCGCCAGCAGCCCCACCGCAACGGGCCGAAGCTCCTACGAGCAGTACTTC. Its protein is CASSPTATGRSSYEQYF.

The V and J genes are TRBV13 and TRBJ2-7, with D unresolved. The CDR3 spans 11 residues. From germline, CDR1 is PRHDT and CDR2 FYEKMQ (reference sequence). Trimming left V 8 bases short and J 0 bases short, with 5 bases between. The CDR3 loop is CASSSSYEQYF. The CDR3 region has the DNA TGTGCCAGCTCGAGCTCCTACGAGCAGTACTTC.

The rearrangement joins TRBV7-8 to TRBJ2-7; D may be TRBD1 or TRBD2 (5 bases each). The V end was cut by 2 bases, the J end by 3 bases, with 14 bases between. This CDR3 has 15 amino acids. The germline CDR1 and CDR2 sequences are SGHVS and FQNEAQ. In nucleotides, the CDR3 is TGTGCCAGCAGCTTATTTCCGGGGCCAAGCTACGAGCAGTACTTC. It encodes CASSLFPGPSYEQYF.

The V call is TRBV28, the J call TRBJ1-2, with a possible D match to TRBD1 (6 bases). This CDR3 is 16 amino acids long. Per the germline V gene, CDR1 is MDHEN and CDR2 is SYDVKM. V was trimmed by 5 bases and J by 4 bases, leaving 20 bases between them. The CDR3 here is CASSIPEGGYGYGYTF. The DNA of the CDR3 is TGTGCCAGCAGTATTCCCGAGGGGGGGTACGGCTATGGCTACACCTTC.

The chain employs TRBV27 and TRBJ1-5, with 7 bases aligning to TRBD1. The germline CDR1 and CDR2 sequences are MNHEY and SMNVEV (reference sequence). The junction had 13 bases not matched to a gene; V was cut back by 2 bases and J by 3 bases. This CDR3 comprises 18 residues. CDR3 in amino acids: CASSLTAAGQAFNQPQHF. The CDR3 DNA sequence: TGTGCCAGCAGTTTAACCGCCGCAGGACAGGCTTTCAATCAGCCCCAGCATTTT.

The chain is built from TRBV27 and TRBJ1-4; TRBD1 agrees at 7 bases. Trimming at V came to 5 bases and at J to 4 bases, leaving 7 bases not matched to a gene. The CDR3 consists of 15 residues. The germline gives CDR1 MNHEY, CDR2 SMNVEV (reference sequence). CDR3 DNA sequence: TGTGCCAGCAGTCCCGACGGACAGGTTAATGAAAAACTGTTTTTT. Translating gives CASSPDGQVNEKLFF.